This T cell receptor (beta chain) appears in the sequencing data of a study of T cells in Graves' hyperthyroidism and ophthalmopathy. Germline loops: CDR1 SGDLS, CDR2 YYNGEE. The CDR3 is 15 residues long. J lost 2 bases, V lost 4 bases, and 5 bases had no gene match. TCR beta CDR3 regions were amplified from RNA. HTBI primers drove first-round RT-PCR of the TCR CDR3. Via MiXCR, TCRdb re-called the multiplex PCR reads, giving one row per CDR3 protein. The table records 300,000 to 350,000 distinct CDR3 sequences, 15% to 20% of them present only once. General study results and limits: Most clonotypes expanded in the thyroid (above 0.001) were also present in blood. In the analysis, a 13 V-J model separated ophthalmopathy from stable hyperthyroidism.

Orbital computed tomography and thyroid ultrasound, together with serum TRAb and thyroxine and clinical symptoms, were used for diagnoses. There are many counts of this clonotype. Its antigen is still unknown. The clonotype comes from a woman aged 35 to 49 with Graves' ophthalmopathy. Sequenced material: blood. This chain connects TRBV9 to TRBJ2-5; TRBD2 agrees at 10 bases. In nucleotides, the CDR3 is TGTGCCAGCAGCTCCGGGACTAGCGAGCAAGAGACCCAGTACTTC. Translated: CASSSGTSEQETQYF.